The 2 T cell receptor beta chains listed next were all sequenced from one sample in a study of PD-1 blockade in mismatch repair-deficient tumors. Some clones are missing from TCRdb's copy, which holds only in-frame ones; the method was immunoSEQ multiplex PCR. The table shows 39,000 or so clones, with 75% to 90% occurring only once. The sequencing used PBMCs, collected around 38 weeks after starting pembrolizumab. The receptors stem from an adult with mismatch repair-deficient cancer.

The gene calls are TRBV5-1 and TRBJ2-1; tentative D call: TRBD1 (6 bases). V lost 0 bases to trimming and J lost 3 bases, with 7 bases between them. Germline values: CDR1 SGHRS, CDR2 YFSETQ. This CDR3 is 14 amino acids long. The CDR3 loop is CASSLGRGYNEQFF. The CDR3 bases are TGCGCCAGCAGCTTGGGCAGGGGCTACAATGAGCAGTTCTTC.

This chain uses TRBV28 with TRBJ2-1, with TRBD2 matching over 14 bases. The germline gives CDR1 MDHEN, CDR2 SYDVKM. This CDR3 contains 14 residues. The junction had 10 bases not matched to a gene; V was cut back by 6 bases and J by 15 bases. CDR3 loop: CASRKSGLAGGTFF. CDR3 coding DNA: TGTGCCAGCAGGAAGTCAGGACTAGCGGGAGGAACGTTCTTC.